This TCR beta chain was retrieved from a study of T cell changes during pregnancy in multiple sclerosis. Data came from immunoSEQ multiplex PCR; TCRdb stores just in-frame clones and leaves some out. The top ten hold about 0.76% of the sample, which has under 70,000 clones, approximately 91% seen once. V was clipped by 4 bases and J by 8 bases, with 19 bases between them. The CDR3 contains 15 residues. The germline V gene has CDR1 SGHRS and CDR2 YFSETQ. The sequences come from CD4+ T cells from peripheral blood mononuclear cells, collected in the first trimester of pregnancy. This clonotype was sampled from a female donor with multiple sclerosis, enrolled in a pregnancy study. This chain connects TRBV5-1 to TRBJ2-1; possibly TRBD2 for D (5 bases). Here the CDR3 reads CASSPPLADNHEQFF. DNA of the CDR3: TGCGCCAGCAGCCCGCCGCTAGCCGACAACCATGAGCAGTTCTTC.